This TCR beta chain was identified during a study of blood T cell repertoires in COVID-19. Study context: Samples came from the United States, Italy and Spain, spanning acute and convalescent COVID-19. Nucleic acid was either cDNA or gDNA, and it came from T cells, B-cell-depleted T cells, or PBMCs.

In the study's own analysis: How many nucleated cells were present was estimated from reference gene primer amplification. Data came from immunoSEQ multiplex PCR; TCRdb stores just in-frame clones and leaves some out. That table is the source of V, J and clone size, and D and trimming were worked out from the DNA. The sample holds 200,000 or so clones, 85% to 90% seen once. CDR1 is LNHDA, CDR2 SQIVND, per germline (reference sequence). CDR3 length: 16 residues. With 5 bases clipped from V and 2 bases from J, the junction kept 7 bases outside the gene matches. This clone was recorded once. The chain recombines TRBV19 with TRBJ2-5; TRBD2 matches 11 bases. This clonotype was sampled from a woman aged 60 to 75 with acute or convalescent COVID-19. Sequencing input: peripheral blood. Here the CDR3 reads CASSPRGLAVQETQYF. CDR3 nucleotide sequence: TGTGCCAGTAGTCCTAGGGGACTAGCGGTACAAGAGACCCAGTACTTC.